This T cell receptor (beta chain) came from a study of CD8 T cells in Susac syndrome. Study-wide findings and caveats: The TCR sequencing and HLA analysis in the study involved a relatively small number of individuals, as the study acknowledged.

As to this clonotype: The antigen is undetermined.

The CDR3 covers 14 residues. Germline V CDR1 and CDR2: DFQATT, SNEGSKA (reference sequence). Trimming pared 3 bases from V and 3 bases from J, leaving 11 bases between. Random hexamers were used to reverse transcribe an amount of about 0.45 to 1 ug RNA. TCRdb fed the immunoSEQ multiplex PCR reads into MiXCR, producing one record per CDR3 protein. The table lists about 150,000 distinct CDR3 sequences, about 94% of them singletons. The patients who served as multiple sclerosis controls were treatment-naive and had stable or active relapsing-remitting disease that fulfilled the revised McDonald criteria.

The sample taken for sequencing was CD8+ T cells from PBMCs. This sequence joins TRBV20-1 and TRBJ2-2; no reliable D call. The clonotype originates from a human donor with multiple sclerosis. CDR3 sequence reads: CSARSPRHTGELFF. For the CDR3, the DNA is TGCAGTGCTAGGTCCCCCCGCCACACCGGGGAGCTGTTTTTT.